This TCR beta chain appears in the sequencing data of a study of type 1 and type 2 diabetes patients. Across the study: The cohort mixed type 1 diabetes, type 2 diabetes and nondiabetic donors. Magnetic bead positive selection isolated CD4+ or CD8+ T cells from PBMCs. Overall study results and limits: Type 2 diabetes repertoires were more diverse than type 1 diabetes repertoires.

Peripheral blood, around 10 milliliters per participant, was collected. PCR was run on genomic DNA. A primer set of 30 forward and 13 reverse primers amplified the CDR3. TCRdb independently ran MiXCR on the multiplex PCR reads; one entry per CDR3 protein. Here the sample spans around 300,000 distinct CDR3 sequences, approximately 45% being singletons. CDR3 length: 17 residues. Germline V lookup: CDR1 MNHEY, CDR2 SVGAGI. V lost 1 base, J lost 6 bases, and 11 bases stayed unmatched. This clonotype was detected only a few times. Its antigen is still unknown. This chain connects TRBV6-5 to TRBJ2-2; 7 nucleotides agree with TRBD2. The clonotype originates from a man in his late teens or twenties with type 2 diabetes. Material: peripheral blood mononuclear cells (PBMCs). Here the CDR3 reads CASSYFTGTTGPGELFF. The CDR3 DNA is TGTGCCAGCAGTTACTTCACCGGGACTACTGGCCCCGGGGAGCTGTTTTTT.